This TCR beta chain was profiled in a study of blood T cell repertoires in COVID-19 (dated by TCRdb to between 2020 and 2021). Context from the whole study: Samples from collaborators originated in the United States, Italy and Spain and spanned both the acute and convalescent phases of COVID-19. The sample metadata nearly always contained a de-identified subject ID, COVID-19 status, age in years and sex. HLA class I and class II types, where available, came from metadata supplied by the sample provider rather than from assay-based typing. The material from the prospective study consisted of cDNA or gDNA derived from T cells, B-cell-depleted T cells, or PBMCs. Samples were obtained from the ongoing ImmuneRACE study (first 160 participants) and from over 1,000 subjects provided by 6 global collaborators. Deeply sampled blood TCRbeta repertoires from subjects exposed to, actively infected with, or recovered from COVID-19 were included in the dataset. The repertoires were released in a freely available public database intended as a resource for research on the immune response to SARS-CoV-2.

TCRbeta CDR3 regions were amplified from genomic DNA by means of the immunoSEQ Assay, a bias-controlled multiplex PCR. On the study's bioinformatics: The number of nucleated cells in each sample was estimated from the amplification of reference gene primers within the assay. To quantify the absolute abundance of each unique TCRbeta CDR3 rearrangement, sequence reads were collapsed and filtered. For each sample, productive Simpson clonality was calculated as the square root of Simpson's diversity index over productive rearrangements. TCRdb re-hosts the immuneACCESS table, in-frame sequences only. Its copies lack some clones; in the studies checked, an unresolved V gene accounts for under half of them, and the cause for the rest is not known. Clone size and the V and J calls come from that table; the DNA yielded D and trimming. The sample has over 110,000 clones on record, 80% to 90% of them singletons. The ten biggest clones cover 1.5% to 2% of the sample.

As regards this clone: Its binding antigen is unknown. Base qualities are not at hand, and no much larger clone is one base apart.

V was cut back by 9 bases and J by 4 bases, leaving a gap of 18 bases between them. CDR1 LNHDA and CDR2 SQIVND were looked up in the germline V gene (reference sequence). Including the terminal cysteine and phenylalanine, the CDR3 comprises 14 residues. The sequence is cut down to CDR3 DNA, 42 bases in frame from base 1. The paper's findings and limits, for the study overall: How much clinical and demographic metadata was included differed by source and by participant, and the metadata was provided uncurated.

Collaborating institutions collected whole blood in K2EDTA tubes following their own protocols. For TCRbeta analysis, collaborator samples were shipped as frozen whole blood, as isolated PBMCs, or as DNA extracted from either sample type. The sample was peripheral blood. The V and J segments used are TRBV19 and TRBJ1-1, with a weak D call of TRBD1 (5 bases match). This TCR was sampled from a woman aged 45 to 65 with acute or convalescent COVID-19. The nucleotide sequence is TGTGCCAGCCAGACCTCGGCAGGGTTCACTGAAGCTTTCTTT. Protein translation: CASQTSAGFTEAFF.